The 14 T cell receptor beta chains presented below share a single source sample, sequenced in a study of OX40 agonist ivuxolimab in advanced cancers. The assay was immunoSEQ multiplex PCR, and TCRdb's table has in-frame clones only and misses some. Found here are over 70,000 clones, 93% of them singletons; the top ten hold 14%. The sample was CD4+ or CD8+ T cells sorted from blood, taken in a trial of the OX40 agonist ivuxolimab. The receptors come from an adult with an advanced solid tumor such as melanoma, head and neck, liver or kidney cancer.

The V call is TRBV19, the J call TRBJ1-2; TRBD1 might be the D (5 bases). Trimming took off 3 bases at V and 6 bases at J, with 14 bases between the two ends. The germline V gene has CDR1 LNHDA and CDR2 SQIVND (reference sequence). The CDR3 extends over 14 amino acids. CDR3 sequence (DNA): TGTGCCAGTAGTATTTCCAGTCGGGGGGATGGCTACACCTTC. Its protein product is CASSISSRGDGYTF.

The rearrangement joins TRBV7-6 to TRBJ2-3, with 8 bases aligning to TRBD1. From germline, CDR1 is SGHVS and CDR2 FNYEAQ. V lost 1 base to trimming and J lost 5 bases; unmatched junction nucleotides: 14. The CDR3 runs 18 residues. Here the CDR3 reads CASSLVGRDRGGKDTQYF. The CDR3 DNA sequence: TGTGCCAGCAGCTTAGTGGGGCGAGACAGGGGCGGGAAAGATACGCAGTATTTT.

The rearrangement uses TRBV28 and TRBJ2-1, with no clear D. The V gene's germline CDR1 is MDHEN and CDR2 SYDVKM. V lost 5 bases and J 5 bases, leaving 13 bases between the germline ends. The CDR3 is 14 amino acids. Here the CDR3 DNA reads TGTGCCAGCAGTCTTATAACCCTAGACAATGAGCAGTTCTTC. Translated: CASSLITLDNEQFF.

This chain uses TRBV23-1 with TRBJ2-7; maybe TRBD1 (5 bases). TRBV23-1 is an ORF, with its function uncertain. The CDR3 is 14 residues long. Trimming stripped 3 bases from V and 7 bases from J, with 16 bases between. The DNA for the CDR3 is TGCGCCAGCAGTCACCGAGAGGCAGGGTTTGAGCAGTACTTC. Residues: CASSHREAGFEQYF.

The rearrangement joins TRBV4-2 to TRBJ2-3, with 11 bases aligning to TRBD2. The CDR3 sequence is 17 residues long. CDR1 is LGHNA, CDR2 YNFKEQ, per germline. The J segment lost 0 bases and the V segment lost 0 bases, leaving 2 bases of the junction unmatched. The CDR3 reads CASSQETSGVSTDTQYF. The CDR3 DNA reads TGTGCCAGCAGCCAAGAGACTAGCGGGGTTAGCACAGATACGCAGTATTTT.

The CDR3 coding sequence is TGTGCCAGCAGTCTAAAGGGGGGTAGAGGTGAAGCTTTCTTT. It yields the protein CASSLKGGRGEAFF. The chain combines TRBV27 with TRBJ1-1; D might be TRBD1 (6 bases). This CDR3 region has 14 residues. V lost 5 bases, J lost 7 bases, and 17 bases lay in between. Germline CDR1 reads MNHEY; CDR2 reads SMNVEV (reference sequence).

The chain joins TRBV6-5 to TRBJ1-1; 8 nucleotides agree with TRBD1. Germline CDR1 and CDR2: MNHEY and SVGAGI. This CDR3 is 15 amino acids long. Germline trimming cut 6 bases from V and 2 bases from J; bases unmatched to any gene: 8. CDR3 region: CASRSWGQVNTEAFF. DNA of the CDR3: TGTGCCAGCAGAAGTTGGGGACAGGTCAACACTGAAGCTTTCTTT.

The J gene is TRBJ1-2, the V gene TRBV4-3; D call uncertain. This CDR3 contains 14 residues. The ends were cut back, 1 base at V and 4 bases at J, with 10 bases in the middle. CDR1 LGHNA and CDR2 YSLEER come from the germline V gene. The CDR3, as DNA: TGCGCCAGCAGCCAAGCCCGGGCCCTCTATGGCTACACCTTC. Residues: CASSQARALYGYTF.

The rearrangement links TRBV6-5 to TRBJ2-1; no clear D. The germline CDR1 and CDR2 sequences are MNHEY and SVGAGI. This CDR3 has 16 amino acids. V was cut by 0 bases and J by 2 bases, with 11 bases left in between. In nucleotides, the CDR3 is TGTGCCAGCAGTTACTCGACTCTAGGACCCTACAATGAGCAGTTCTTC. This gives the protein CASSYSTLGPYNEQFF.

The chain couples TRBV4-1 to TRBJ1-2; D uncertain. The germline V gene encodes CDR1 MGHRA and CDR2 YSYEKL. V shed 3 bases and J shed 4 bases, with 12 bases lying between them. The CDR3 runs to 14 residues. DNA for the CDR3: TGCGCCAGCAGCCATGCCGGCCGGGGCTATGGCTACACCTTC. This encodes CASSHAGRGYGYTF.

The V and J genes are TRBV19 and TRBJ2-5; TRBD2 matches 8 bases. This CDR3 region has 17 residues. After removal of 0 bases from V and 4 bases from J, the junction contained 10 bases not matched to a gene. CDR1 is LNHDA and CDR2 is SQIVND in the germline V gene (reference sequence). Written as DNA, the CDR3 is TGTGCCAGTAGTATAGATCCCCGGGAGGGGAGGGGAGAGACCCAGTACTTC. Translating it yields CASSIDPREGRGETQYF.

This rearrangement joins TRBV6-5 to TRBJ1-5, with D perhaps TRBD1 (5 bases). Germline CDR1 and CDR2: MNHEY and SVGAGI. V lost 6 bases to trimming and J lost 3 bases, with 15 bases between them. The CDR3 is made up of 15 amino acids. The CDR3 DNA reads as TGTGCCAGCAGCCCGTCGGGGGGTTTCAATCAGCCCCAGCATTTT. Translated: CASSPSGGFNQPQHF.

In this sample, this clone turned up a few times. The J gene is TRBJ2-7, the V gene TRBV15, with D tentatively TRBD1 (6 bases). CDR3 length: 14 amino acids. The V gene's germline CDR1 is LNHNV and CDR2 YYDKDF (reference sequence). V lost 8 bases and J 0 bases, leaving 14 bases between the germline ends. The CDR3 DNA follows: TGTGCCACCTCGGCGAGGGACAACTCCTACGAGCAGTACTTC. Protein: CATSARDNSYEQYF. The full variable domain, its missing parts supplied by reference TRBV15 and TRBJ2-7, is DAMVIQNPRYQVTQFGKPVTLSCSQTLNHNVMYWYQQKSSQAPKLLFHYYDKDFNNEADTPDNFQSRRPNTSFCFLDIRSPGLGDTAMYLCATSARDNSYEQYFGPGTRLTVT.

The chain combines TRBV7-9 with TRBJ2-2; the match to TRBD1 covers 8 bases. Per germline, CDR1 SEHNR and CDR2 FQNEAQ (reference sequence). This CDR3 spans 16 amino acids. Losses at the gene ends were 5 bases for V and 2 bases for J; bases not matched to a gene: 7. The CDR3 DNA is TGTGCCAGCAGCCGGGGACAGGAAGGAAACACCGGGGAGCTGTTTTTT. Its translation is CASSRGQEGNTGELFF.